Given below is one T cell receptor (beta chain) in context. With 60 Vbeta and 13 Jbeta primers, the PCR was carried out. Clones were read by immunoSEQ multiplex PCR, and TCRdb kept only the in-frame ones, dropping some. The table records approximately 160,000 clones, 65% to 80% of them present only once. These data originate in a study of cytomegalovirus exposure and HLA in healthy donors. Germline CDR1 SEHNR, CDR2 FQNEAQ (reference sequence). The ends lost 0 bases at V and 9 bases at J; junction bases unmatched: 3. The CDR3 extends over 15 amino acids. Source material: PBMCs. The clonotype was recovered from a woman in her thirties or forties in good health and CMV-seropositive. The V call is TRBV7-9, the J call TRBJ1-6; 9 bases line up with TRBD1. The CDR3 protein is CASSLAGQGLSPLHF. In nucleotides, the CDR3 is TGTGCCAGCAGCTTAGCGGGACAGGGACTTTCACCCCTCCACTTT.